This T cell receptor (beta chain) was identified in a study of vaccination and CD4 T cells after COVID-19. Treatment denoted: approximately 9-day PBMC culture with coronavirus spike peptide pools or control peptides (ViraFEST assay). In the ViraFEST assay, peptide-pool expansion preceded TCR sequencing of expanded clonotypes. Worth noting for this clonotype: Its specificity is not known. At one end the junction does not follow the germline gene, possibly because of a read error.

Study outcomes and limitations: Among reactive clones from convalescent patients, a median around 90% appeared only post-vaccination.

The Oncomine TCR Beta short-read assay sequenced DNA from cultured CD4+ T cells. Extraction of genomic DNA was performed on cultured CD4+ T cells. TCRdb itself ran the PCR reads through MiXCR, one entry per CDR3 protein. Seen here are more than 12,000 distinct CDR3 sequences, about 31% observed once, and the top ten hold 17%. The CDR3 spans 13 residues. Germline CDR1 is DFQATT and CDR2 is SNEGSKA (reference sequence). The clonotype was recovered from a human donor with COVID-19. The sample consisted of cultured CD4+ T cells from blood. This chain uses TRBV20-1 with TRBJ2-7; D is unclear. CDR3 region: CSARGAKLDDQYF. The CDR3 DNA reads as TGCAGTGCTAGAGGGGCCAAACTGGACGACCAGTACTTC.